These T cell receptor beta chains were read from a single sample in a study of pediatric ulcerative colitis. Sequencing was performed with immunoSEQ multiplex PCR; in TCRdb, only in-frame clones are kept and a portion is missing. The data show 65,000 or so clones, 86% seen once. Sequenced material: blood. These receptors were taken from a boy younger than 18 with severe ulcerative colitis. The CDR3 runs from the conserved cysteine through the conserved F or W. D genes are given only for firm matches. Only part of the rows carry a size: once, few, many, or a class if the clone is expanded.

cdr3_length | clone_size | j_call | d_call | v_call | cdr3_nt | cdr3_aa
20 | . | TRBJ2-7 | TRBD1 | TRBV4-1 | TGCGCCAGCAGCCAGCAAACCTCCGGGACAGGGAGAACTGACTACTACGAGCAGTACTTC | CASSQQTSGTGRTDYYEQYF
16 | . | TRBJ2-1 | . | TRBV27 | TGTGCCAGCAGAGATAGGAGAGTCTCGGGGGTAAATGAGCAGTTCTTC | CASRDRRVSGVNEQFF
14 | once | TRBJ2-3 | . | TRBV7-9 | TGTGCCAGCAGCTTTGAGGGGAGCACAGATACGCAGTATTTT | CASSFEGSTDTQYF
14 | . | TRBJ2-5 | . | TRBV18 | TGTGCCAGCTCACCCGGCAGGGTCCAAGAGACCCAGTACTTC | CASSPGRVQETQYF
13 | . | TRBJ1-1 | . | TRBV5-1 | TGCGCCAGCAGCTTTACTACAGGGACTGAAGCTTTCTTT | CASSFTTGTEAFF
14 | . | TRBJ2-7 | TRBD1 | TRBV5-6 | TGTGCCAGCAGCTTGGGACAGGGGGCCTACGAGCAGTACTTC | CASSLGQGAYEQYF
17 | . | TRBJ1-3 | . | TRBV21-1 | TGTGCCAGCAGCAAAGTTAATCCCCCAGGGCCTGGAAACACCATATATTTT | CASSKVNPPGPGNTIYF
15 | . | TRBJ2-2 | . | TRBV9 | TGTGCCAGCAGCCCCCCCACAGGAAGCACCGGGGAGCTGTTTTTT | CASSPPTGSTGELFF
14 | . | TRBJ2-1 | . | TRBV11-1 | TGTGCCAGCAGCTTAGCCGCAGGGGCCAATGAGCAGTTCTTC | CASSLAAGANEQFF
13 | . | TRBJ2-3 | . | TRBV10-3 | TGTGCCATCAGTGAGAAGGGGGCAGATACGCAGTATTTT | CAISEKGADTQYF
13 | . | TRBJ2-7 | . | TRBV27 | TGTGCCAGCCGGGGCAGGGTTATTGCCGAGCAGTACTTC | CASRGRVIAEQYF
14 | . | TRBJ2-3 | . | TRBV2 | TGTGCCAGCAGTGCACTAGAACCCACAGATACGCAGTATTTT | CASSALEPTDTQYF
13 | . | TRBJ2-7 | . | TRBV11-2 | TGTGCCAGCAGCTTAGATCGGAGTTACGAGCAGTACTTC | CASSLDRSYEQYF
11 | . | TRBJ1-2 | . | TRBV20-1 | TGCAGTGCCACAGACAGCTATGGCTACACCTTC | CSATDSYGYTF
12 | . | TRBJ1-1 | . | TRBV18 | TGTGCCAGCTCACAGGTGGGCACTGAAGCTTTCTTT | CASSQVGTEAFF
15 | . | TRBJ1-2 | TRBD1 | TRBV5-5 | TGTGCCAGCAGCTTGGGACCCGGGACAGGGCACGGCTACACCTTC | CASSLGPGTGHGYTF
15 | . | TRBJ2-6 | . | TRBV2 | TGTGCCAGCAGTGTTGGAGGGACTGGGGCCAACGTCCTGACTTTC | CASSVGGTGANVLTF
15 | . | TRBJ1-3 | TRBD1 | TRBV5-1 | TGCGCCAGCAGCTGGGACAGCCGATCTGGAAACACCATATATTTT | CASSWDSRSGNTIYF
13 | . | TRBJ1-1 | . | TRBV7-9 | TGTGCCAGCACCCCGTCTCGGGGTCAACAAGCTTTCTTT | CASTPSRGQQAFF
15 | . | TRBJ2-1 | TRBD2 | TRBV19 | TGTGCCAGTAGTATAGCCCCGGGACTAGCGAATGAGCAGTTCTTC | CASSIAPGLANEQFF
15 | . | TRBJ2-1 | . | TRBV27 | TGTGCCAGCAGTTTATCGTCCCCCCACTACAATGAGCAGTTCTTC | CASSLSSPHYNEQFF
13 | few | TRBJ1-1 | . | TRBV19 | TGTGCCAGTAGTAACACCATGAACACTGAAGCTTTCTTT | CASSNTMNTEAFF
13 | . | TRBJ1-3 | . | TRBV30 | TGTGCCTGGTTCGGGACCCCTGGAAACACCATATATTTT | CAWFGTPGNTIYF
13 | . | TRBJ1-4 | . | TRBV19 | TGTGCCAGCCGGACAGTTCAAAACGAAAAACTGTTTTTT | CASRTVQNEKLFF
13 | few | TRBJ1-2 | . | TRBV12-5 | TGTGCTAGTGGTTTCAGGGGACGAAGAGGCTACACCTTC | CASGFRGRRGYTF
17 | . | TRBJ2-1 | TRBD1 | TRBV23-1 | TGCGCCAGCAGTCAATCACCGGGACAGGGGTCCTACAATGAGCAGTTCTTC | CASSQSPGQGSYNEQFF
16 | few | TRBJ2-7 | TRBD2 | TRBV7-6 | TGTGCCAGCATGGAGGGACTAGCGGGTTCCTCCTACGAGCAGTACTTC | CASMEGLAGSSYEQYF
15 | . | TRBJ1-1 | TRBD1 | TRBV19 | TGTGCCAGTATTGACAGGGGGAACGGGGACACTGAAGCTTTCTTT | CASIDRGNGDTEAFF
15 | . | TRBJ2-1 | TRBD1 | TRBV27 | TGTGCCAGCAGTTTACACGGGACAGGGGGTAATGAGCAGTTCTTC | CASSLHGTGGNEQFF
16 | . | TRBJ2-1 | TRBD2 | TRBV19 | TGTGCCAGTAGTACTCAGGGACTAGCGAGATACAATGAGCAGTTCTTC | CASSTQGLARYNEQFF
15 | . | TRBJ2-7 | TRBD2 | TRBV9 | TGTGCCAGCAGCCTGACTAGCGGGATTGACTACGAGCAGTACTTC | CASSLTSGIDYEQYF
15 | . | TRBJ2-1 | TRBD1 | TRBV19 | TGTGCCAGTAGTACAGGGACAGGGCGGTACAATGAGCAGTTCTTC | CASSTGTGRYNEQFF
16 | . | TRBJ2-4 | TRBD2 | TRBV2 | TGTGCCAGCAATATTATAGCGGGAGCTGCCAAAAACATTCAGTACTTC | CASNIIAGAAKNIQYF
15 | once | TRBJ2-3 | TRBD2 | TRBV6-1 | TGTGCCAGCAGTGCAACTAGCGGGAGCGCAGATACGCAGTATTTT | CASSATSGSADTQYF
15 | . | TRBJ2-1 | TRBD1 | TRBV5-4 | TGTGCCAGCAGCATAACCCGGGACAGCCTAAATGAGCAGTTCTTC | CASSITRDSLNEQFF
13 | . | TRBJ2-7 | . | TRBV7-6 | TGTGCCAGCAGCTTTTCGGACAGCTACGAGCAGTACTTC | CASSFSDSYEQYF
14 | . | TRBJ2-3 | . | TRBV6-5 | TGTGCCAGCAGTCCTAAGGCAAGCACAGATACGCAGTATTTT | CASSPKASTDTQYF
15 | few | TRBJ1-5 | TRBD1 | TRBV4-2 | TGTGCCAGCAGCCAAGGACAGGGAAGGGATCAGCCCCAGCATTTT | CASSQGQGRDQPQHF
14 | . | TRBJ2-1 | TRBD2 | TRBV15 | TGTGCCACCAGCCCGGGACTAGGGGATTTCAAGCAGTTCTTC | CATSPGLGDFKQFF
15 | once | TRBJ2-1 | TRBD2 | TRBV7-6 | TGTGCCAGCAGCTTAGCCGGGACTAGTTACAATGAGCAGTTCTTC | CASSLAGTSYNEQFF
16 | . | TRBJ2-3 | TRBD2 | TRBV5-4 | TGTGCCAGCAGCTTGGCTAGCGGGGGATCCACAGATACGCAGTATTTT | CASSLASGGSTDTQYF
14 | . | TRBJ2-2 | . | TRBV2 | TGTGCCAGCACCGGGACAAGGAACACCGGGGAGCTGTTTTTT | CASTGTRNTGELFF
16 | . | TRBJ2-1 | TRBD2 | TRBV6-7 | TGTGCCAGCAGTTACTGGTCGGGAGGCCGCTACAATGAGCAGTTCTTC | CASSYWSGGRYNEQFF
15 | . | TRBJ2-1 | . | TRBV29-1 | TGCAGCGTTGAAGGGGCCGGAAGGTCGGACAATGAGCAGTTCTTC | CSVEGAGRSDNEQFF
15 | . | TRBJ2-1 | TRBD2 | TRBV19 | TGTGCCAGTAGTCTAAAAGCGGGATGGTACAATGAGCAGTTCTTC | CASSLKAGWYNEQFF
13 | . | TRBJ2-3 | . | TRBV25-1 | TGTGCCAGCAGCTCAGGAGGGATGGATACGCAGTATTTT | CASSSGGMDTQYF
15 | . | TRBJ1-1 | . | TRBV19 | TGTGCCAGTAGTATCGGGTGGGGCGGCGGCACTGAAGCTTTCTTT | CASSIGWGGGTEAFF
15 | . | TRBJ2-1 | TRBD2 | TRBV11-2 | TGTGCCAGCAGCTTTCTTAGCGGGAGAAACAATGAGCAGTTCTTC | CASSFLSGRNNEQFF
15 | . | TRBJ2-7 | . | TRBV28 | TGTGCCAGCAGTTTAGAGACGTTGGGGGCCTACGAGCAGTACTTC | CASSLETLGAYEQYF
15 | . | TRBJ2-2 | . | TRBV28 | TGTGCCAGCAGGGGACCCGACCCCCTCACCGGGGAGCTGTTTTTT | CASRGPDPLTGELFF
15 | . | TRBJ2-7 | . | TRBV6-1 | TGTGCCAGCAGGCTACAGGACCTCGGAACCTACGAGCAGTACTTC | CASRLQDLGTYEQYF
14 | . | TRBJ1-2 | . | TRBV28 | TGTGCCAGCAGTTTTGGGGCAGACAGCTATGGCTACACCTTC | CASSFGADSYGYTF
14 | . | TRBJ2-4 | . | TRBV11-2 | TGTGCCAGCAGCTTAGGGGCTCCCAAAAACATTCAGTACTTC | CASSLGAPKNIQYF
12 | . | TRBJ2-7 | . | TRBV29-1 | TGCAGCGTTGAATTCATGGGGGGAACGCAGTACTTC | CSVEFMGGTQYF
14 | . | TRBJ2-1 | . | TRBV10-3 | TGTGCCATCAGTGATGGGCGGGTGGGGGACGAGCAGTTCTTC | CAISDGRVGDEQFF